This entry lists 22 T cell receptor beta chains sequenced from one sample in a study of T cells in tumors after PD-1 blockade. Profiling relied on immunoSEQ multiplex PCR, and the TCRdb table lists in-frame clones only, not all of them. The sample lists approximately 30,000 clones; roughly two thirds were seen once. Source: PBMCs, taken after anti-PD-1 treatment. These receptors were collected from a human donor with basal cell carcinoma.

CDR3 sequence: CASSFGDRNEQYF. Here the CDR3 DNA reads TGCGCCAGCAGCTTCGGGGATCGGAACGAGCAGTACTTC. The chain combines TRBV5-1 with TRBJ2-7; TRBD2 might be the D (5 bases). Per the germline V gene, CDR1 is SGHRS and CDR2 is YFSETQ. V was trimmed by 2 bases and J by 5 bases, leaving 11 bases between them. There are 13 residues in the CDR3.

This clone was detected once. The chain couples TRBV30 to TRBJ2-5; D may be TRBD1 (5 bases). Per germline, CDR1 GTSNPN and CDR2 SVGIG (reference sequence). The CDR3 runs 15 residues. V dropped 1 base and J dropped 2 bases, with 14 bases sitting between them. This CDR3 reads CAWSGGSRAQETQYF. CDR3 nucleotides: TGTGCCTGGAGTGGAGGTTCCAGGGCTCAAGAGACCCAGTACTTC.

This clone has only a few counts. The CDR3 region is CASSYLSGGPSEQYF. The CDR3 DNA is TGTGCCAGCAGTTACTTATCGGGAGGGCCAAGTGAGCAGTACTTC. The V call is TRBV6-2 or TRBV6-3, the J call TRBJ2-7; TRBD2 agrees at 8 bases. CDR1 is MNHEY, CDR2 SVGEGT, per germline. Unmatched junction bases numbered 9, after V lost 1 base and J lost 7 bases. CDR3 length: 15 amino acids.

The chain joins TRBV15 to TRBJ1-4; 7 bases align to TRBD1. CDR3 length: 17 residues. Trimming took 0 bases from V and 2 from J; bases not matched to a gene: 6. CDR1 and CDR2 (germline): LNHNV, YYDKDF (reference sequence). CDR3 protein: CATSREATGVTNEKLFF. In DNA form, the CDR3 reads TGTGCCACCAGCAGAGAGGCCACAGGGGTTACTAATGAAAAACTGTTTTTT.

This clone showed up many times. The chain uses TRBV12-3 or TRBV12-4 and TRBJ2-1; 11 nucleotides align to TRBD2. The CDR3 consists of 13 residues. The V and J ends lost 7 bases and 13 bases, in that order; junction bases with no gene match: 9. In DNA form, the CDR3 reads TGTGCCAGCACCGGGACTAGCGGAGAGGCTCAGTTCTTC. Protein sequence: CASTGTSGEAQFF.

The chain uses TRBV5-1 and TRBJ2-2, with 7 bases lining up with TRBD1. The CDR3 is 13 amino acids. V trimming: 4 bases; J trimming: 6 bases; junction bases outside the gene matches: 3. Germline V gene lookup returns CDR1 SGHRS and CDR2 YFSETQ. CDR3 region: CASSRQGPGELFF. Here the CDR3 DNA reads TGCGCCAGCAGCAGACAGGGACCCGGGGAGCTGTTTTTT.

The table lists this clone with a count of one. The chain is built from TRBV4-1 and TRBJ2-5; no definite D call. Trimming stripped 4 bases from V and 2 bases from J, with 8 bases between. The CDR3 length is 13 residues. Germline CDR1 MGHRA, CDR2 YSYEKL. The CDR3 protein is CASSPNLQETQYF. The DNA for the CDR3 is TGCGCCAGCAGCCCAAATTTGCAAGAGACCCAGTACTTC.

The chain carries TRBV18 and TRBJ2-6; D is possibly TRBD2 (6 bases). The CDR3 covers 15 residues. CDR1 KGHSH and CDR2 LQKENI come from the germline V gene. The V gene lost 3 bases and the J gene lost 7 bases, with 13 bases spanning the gap. The CDR3 sequence: CASSPGAGKANVLTF. The CDR3 DNA reads as TGTGCCAGCTCACCCGGGGCGGGAAAAGCCAACGTCCTGACTTTC. The full variable domain, completed using reference TRBV18 and TRBJ2-6, is NAGVMQNPRHLVRRRGQEARLRCSPMKGHSHVYWYRQLPEEGLKFMVYLQKENIIDESGMPKERFSAEFPKEGPSILRIQQVVRGDSAAYFCASSPGAGKANVLTFGAGSRLTVL.

The chain couples TRBV4-1 to TRBJ1-6; TRBD1 matches 8 bases. Germline assignment: CDR1 MGHRA and CDR2 YSYEKL. V lost 4 bases to trimming and J lost 6 bases; unmatched junction nucleotides: 11. The CDR3 contains 17 residues. CDR3 sequence reads: CASSLLAGTGPNSPLHF. CDR3 bases: TGCGCCAGCAGCCTCTTAGCCGGGACAGGCCCTAATTCACCCCTCCACTTT.

The CDR3 sequence is CASSSGQGSVEQYF. The CDR3 nucleotides are TGTGCCAGCAGCTCTGGACAGGGTTCAGTCGAGCAGTACTTC. V and J are TRBV9 and TRBJ2-7; the match to TRBD1 covers 8 bases. The CDR3 consists of 14 residues. V dropped 4 bases and J dropped 6; count of bases not matched to a gene: 9. Looked up from germline, CDR1 is SGDLS and CDR2 is YYNGEE.

The rearrangement uses TRBV29-1 and TRBJ1-1; TRBD1 agrees at 9 bases. The CDR3 length is 14 residues. Germline V gives CDR1 SQVTM, CDR2 ANQGSEA. V shed 6 bases and J 2 bases; nucleotides not matched to a gene: 7. DNA of the CDR3: TGCAGCGTCGCACAGGGGGCAGCAAACACTGAAGCTTTCTTT. Amino acid sequence: CSVAQGAANTEAFF.

This clone is a singleton in its sample. V is TRBV6-2 or TRBV6-3 and J is TRBJ2-7, with D tentatively TRBD1 or TRBD2 (5 bases each). The CDR3 has 14 residues. The V end lost 2 bases, the J end lost 3 bases, and 11 bases lay between the germline ends. Germline V CDR1 and CDR2: MNHEY, SVGEGT. The CDR3 DNA follows: TGTGCCAGCAGTTACGGGGGACGTATCTACGAGCAGTACTTC. It encodes CASSYGGRIYEQYF.

J is TRBJ2-3 and V is TRBV28, with TRBD2 identical over 9 bases. The CDR3 contains 16 residues. CDR1 and CDR2 (germline): MDHEN, SYDVKM. The trim removed 4 bases at V and 2 bases at J, leaving 7 bases unmatched. The CDR3 sequence is CASSSLRLADTDTQYF. The CDR3 bases are TGTGCCAGCAGTTCTCTTCGACTAGCGGACACAGATACGCAGTATTTT. The variable domain in full, completed from reference TRBV28 and TRBJ2-3, reads DVKVTQSSRYLVKRTGEKVFLECVQDMDHENMFWYRQDPGLGLRLIYFSYDVKMKEKGDIPEGYSVSREKKERFSLILESASTNQTSMYLCASSSLRLADTDTQYFGPGTRLTVL.

V is TRBV30 and J is TRBJ1-2; D gene unclear. Germline values: CDR1 GTSNPN, CDR2 SVGIG (reference sequence). The CDR3 sequence is 14 residues long. V gave up 0 bases and J gave up 2 bases, with 10 bases separating them. The CDR3 here is CAWSVVRLNYGYTF. The CDR3 DNA sequence: TGTGCCTGGAGTGTAGTTAGACTGAACTATGGCTACACCTTC.

This clone appeared once. The V gene is TRBV5-1, the J gene TRBJ2-5, with 8 bases fitting TRBD2. The CDR3 is made up of 16 amino acids. Germline values: CDR1 SGHRS, CDR2 YFSETQ. The V segment lost 3 bases and the J segment 2 bases; nucleotides outside the gene matches: 9. CDR3: CASSSGGGRRQETQYF. CDR3 nucleotides: TGCGCCAGCAGCTCGGGAGGGGGGCGCAGACAAGAGACCCAGTACTTC.

The chain joins TRBV28 to TRBJ2-1; D unresolved. The V gene's germline CDR1 is MDHEN and CDR2 SYDVKM. This CDR3 region has 12 residues. V gave up 2 bases and J gave up 8 bases, with 7 bases separating them. This chain's CDR3 is CASSLKVDEQFF. Written as DNA, the CDR3 is TGTGCCAGCAGTTTAAAGGTGGATGAGCAGTTCTTC.

The V call is TRBV5-6, the J call TRBJ2-7; 10 nucleotides align to TRBD1. The germline V gene encodes CDR1 SGHDT and CDR2 YYEEEE. CDR3 length equals 15 residues. With 0 bases clipped from V and 2 bases from J, the junction kept 2 bases outside the gene matches. The CDR3 protein is CASSLVGTGAYEQYF. The DNA for the CDR3 is TGTGCCAGCAGCTTGGTTGGGACAGGGGCCTACGAGCAGTACTTC.

The J gene is TRBJ1-4, the V gene TRBV5-4; possibly TRBD1 for D (6 bases). This CDR3 is built from 17 residues. V dropped 2 bases and J dropped 3 bases, with 17 bases sitting between them. Per germline, CDR1 SGHNT and CDR2 YYREEE (reference sequence). CDR3 bases: TGTGCCAGCAGCTTAGGAAGGGGGGGCGCGGCTAATGAAAAACTGTTTTTT. Translating gives CASSLGRGGAANEKLFF.

V is TRBV6-2 or TRBV6-3 and J is TRBJ2-3, with a possible D match to TRBD1 (6 bases). V lost 4 bases and J lost 5, with 19 bases in between. The germline V gene has CDR1 MNHEY and CDR2 SVGEGT. This CDR3 contains 16 residues. The CDR3 DNA sequence: TGTGCCAGCAGTTCGAGGACAGTTTCAGGTATAGATACGCAGTATTTT. This encodes CASSSRTVSGIDTQYF.

The V and J genes are TRBV5-4 and TRBJ2-7; D might be TRBD1 (6 bases). Germline V gives CDR1 SGHNT, CDR2 YYREEE (reference sequence). There are 15 residues in the CDR3. Trimming pared 3 bases from V and 0 bases from J, leaving 13 bases between. CDR3 loop: CASSSDRYFSYEQYF. As DNA, the CDR3 is TGTGCCAGCAGCTCGGACAGATACTTCTCCTACGAGCAGTACTTC.

Details on this clone: The CDR3 does not end in the conserved phenylalanine or tryptophan, so this is likely a read error. The DNA is omitted, as the CDR3 cannot be located on it reliably, and the CDR3 follows TCRdb's listing. Different DNA sequences within this sample yield the same CDR3. The chain links TRBV6-1 to TRBJ1-4; the table's TRBD1 call for D was not verified on the DNA. The CDR3 is 11 amino acids in total, end residues counted. Germline lookup yields CDR1 MNHNS and CDR2 SASEGT. The CDR3 protein is CASSDGTGRAL.

This chain connects TRBV7-6 to TRBJ1-6; D is uncertain. Germline CDR1 SGHVS, CDR2 FNYEAQ. The CDR3 is 15 amino acids. The ends were cut back, 4 bases at V and 6 bases at J, with 13 bases in the middle. CDR3 sequence (DNA): TGTGCCAGCAGCTCCTCCGCCCGAGCTAATTCACCCCTCCACTTT. It encodes CASSSSARANSPLHF.